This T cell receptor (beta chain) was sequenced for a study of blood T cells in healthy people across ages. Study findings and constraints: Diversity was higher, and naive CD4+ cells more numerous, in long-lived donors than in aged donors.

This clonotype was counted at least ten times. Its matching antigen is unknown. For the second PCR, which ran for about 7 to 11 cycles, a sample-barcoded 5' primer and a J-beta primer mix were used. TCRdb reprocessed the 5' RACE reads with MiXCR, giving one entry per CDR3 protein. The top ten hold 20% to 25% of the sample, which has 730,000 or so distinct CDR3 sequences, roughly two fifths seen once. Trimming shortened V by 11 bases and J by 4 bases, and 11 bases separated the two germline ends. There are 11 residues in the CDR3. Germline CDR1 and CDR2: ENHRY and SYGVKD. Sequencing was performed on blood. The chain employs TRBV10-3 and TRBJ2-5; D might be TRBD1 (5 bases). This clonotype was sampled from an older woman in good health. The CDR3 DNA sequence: TGTGCCTCAGGGCCCCGAGAGACCCAGTACTTC. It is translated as CASGPRETQYF.